The 26 T cell receptor beta chains below were found in one sample sequenced in a study of blood T cell repertoires in COVID-19. The table came from immunoSEQ multiplex PCR; TCRdb's copy has only in-frame clones and leaves some out. The sample has about 200,000 clones; approximately 82% are singletons. The sequenced sample was peripheral blood. The receptors originated from a human donor in a cohort sampled during active COVID-19.

The V and J genes are TRBV7-2 and TRBJ2-2, with 14 bases that match TRBD2. The CDR3 loop spans 18 amino acids. CDR1 SGHTA and CDR2 FQGNSA come from the germline V gene. V shed 2 bases, J shed 5 bases, and the junction held 7 bases outside the gene matches. CDR3 residues: CASSLFGTSGRRTGELFF. CDR3 DNA sequence: TGTGCCAGCAGCTTATTCGGGACTAGCGGGAGAAGGACCGGGGAGCTGTTTTTT.

The rearrangement joins TRBV13 to TRBJ2-1; D remains ambiguous. CDR1 and CDR2 from the germline V gene are PRHDT and FYEKMQ (reference sequence). This CDR3 is built from 16 residues. The germline V and J ends were trimmed by 4 bases and 6 bases, with 19 bases remaining between them. In DNA, the CDR3 is TGTGCCAGCAGCTCGATAGGCGACTCCTGGGTCAATGAGCAGTTCTTC. This encodes CASSSIGDSWVNEQFF.

This sequence joins TRBV28 and TRBJ2-5, with TRBD1 identical over 10 bases. After removal of 6 bases from V and 3 bases from J, the junction contained 10 bases not matched to a gene. This CDR3 is built from 16 residues. Germline V gene data show CDR1 as MDHEN and CDR2 as SYDVKM. CDR3 sequence reads: CASRLGSGTGEETQYF. CDR3 sequence (DNA): TGTGCCAGCAGGCTGGGGTCCGGGACAGGGGAAGAGACCCAGTACTTC.

This chain joins TRBV6-5 and TRBJ2-2; D is unresolved. V lost 0 bases and J 1 base, leaving 9 bases between the germline ends. The CDR3 has 16 amino acids. Germline-derived CDR1 and CDR2 are MNHEY and SVGAGI. The CDR3 spells CASSYSIQLNTGELFF. The DNA for the CDR3 is TGTGCCAGCAGTTACTCTATACAGCTGAACACCGGGGAGCTGTTTTTT.

The V and J genes are TRBV24-1 and TRBJ2-2; tentatively, D is TRBD1 (6 bases). Germline CDR1 and CDR2: KGHDR and SFDVKD. The CDR3 contains 15 residues. The ends were cut back, 0 bases at V and 6 bases at J, with 10 bases in the middle. The CDR3: CATSDLTQGSGELFF. The CDR3 bases are TGTGCCACCAGTGATTTGACCCAGGGGTCCGGGGAGCTGTTTTTT.

The count of this clone is one. The chain recombines TRBV5-4 with TRBJ2-7; TRBD1 matches at 7 bases. J lost 5 bases, V lost 4 bases, and 6 bases had no gene match. From germline, CDR1 is SGHNT and CDR2 YYREEE (reference sequence). The CDR3 is 13 residues long. The CDR3 sequence is CASSPGTEHEQYF. The CDR3 DNA is TGTGCCAGCAGCCCCGGGACAGAGCACGAGCAGTACTTC. The whole variable domain, remainder taken from reference TRBV5-4 and TRBJ2-7, is ETGVTQSPTHLIKTRGQQVTLRCSSQSGHNTVSWYQQALGQGPQFIFQYYREEENGRGNFPPRFSGLQFPNYSSELNVNALELDDSALYLCASSPGTEHEQYFGPGTRLTVT.

This chain links TRBV7-6 with TRBJ1-5; D possibly corresponds to TRBD1 (6 bases). There are 15 residues in the CDR3. The V end was cut by 1 base, the J end by 0 bases, with 7 bases between. Per germline, CDR1 SGHVS and CDR2 FNYEAQ. The CDR3 region has the DNA TGTGCCAGCAGCTTAGGGACAGATAGCAATCAGCCCCAGCATTTT. This gives the protein CASSLGTDSNQPQHF.

CDR3 coding DNA: TGTGCCATCAGTGAGTCTTTCAGCGGGTCGACCTACGAGCAGTACTTC. As protein: CAISESFSGSTYEQYF. This rearrangement joins TRBV10-3 to TRBJ2-7, with a weak D call TRBD2 (6 bases). The V and J ends lost 0 bases and 2 bases respectively, with 14 bases between them. This CDR3 is 16 amino acids long. Germline CDR1 is ENHRY and CDR2 is SYGVKD.

In DNA form, the CDR3 reads TGTGCCAGCAGTCCGATCCCAGGCAATCAGCCCCAGCATTTT. Protein sequence: CASSPIPGNQPQHF. J is TRBJ1-5 and V is TRBV27, with no clear D. CDR3 length equals 14 residues. Germline V gene lookup returns CDR1 MNHEY and CDR2 SMNVEV (reference sequence). Trimming left V 5 bases short and J 2 bases short, with 10 bases between.

This chain connects TRBV28 to TRBJ1-2; D not resolved. The CDR3 consists of 14 residues. Per the germline V gene, CDR1 is MDHEN and CDR2 is SYDVKM. With 2 bases removed from V and 3 bases from J, the gap between germline ends came to 10 bases. The chain's CDR3 is CASSLPHTYYGYTF. CDR3 nucleotide sequence: TGTGCCAGCAGTTTACCCCACACCTACTATGGCTACACCTTC.

This clone was detected many times. The chain is built from TRBV6-2 or TRBV6-3 and TRBJ1-2; TRBD1 aligns across 7 bases. This CDR3 region has 15 residues. Per the germline V gene, CDR1 is MNHEY and CDR2 is SVGEGT. V shed 0 bases, J shed 4 bases, and the junction held 5 bases outside the gene matches. This CDR3 is CASSYSDRNIYGYTF. The CDR3 region has the DNA TGTGCCAGCAGTTACTCGGACAGGAATATCTATGGCTACACCTTC.

The J gene is TRBJ2-3, the V gene TRBV28; tentatively, D is TRBD1 (5 bases). From germline, CDR1 is MDHEN and CDR2 SYDVKM. The V end was cut by 2 bases, the J end by 3 bases, with 12 bases between. The CDR3 extends over 15 amino acids. Here the CDR3 reads CASSLRGIGTDTQYF. The CDR3 coding sequence is TGTGCCAGCAGTTTAAGGGGAATCGGGACAGATACGCAGTATTTT.

V is TRBV19 and J is TRBJ2-7; D perhaps matches TRBD2 (5 bases). Germline assignment: CDR1 LNHDA and CDR2 SQIVND (reference sequence). The length of the CDR3 is 13 residues. Trimming cost V 5 bases and J 0 bases, with 8 bases left between them. As DNA, the CDR3 is TGTGCCAGTAGTGGGGAGTCCTCCTACGAGCAGTACTTC. Its translation: CASSGESSYEQYF.

The chain links TRBV3-1 (or the pseudogene TRBV3-2) to TRBJ2-3; 12 bases are a match to TRBD2. The CDR3 sequence is 18 residues long. Germline V gene lookup returns CDR1 LGHDT and CDR2 YNNKEL (reference sequence). Trimming took 1 base from V and 2 from J; bases not matched to a gene: 7. The CDR3, as DNA: TGTGCCAGCAGCCAAGCACTAGCGGGAGGTGGGTACACAGATACGCAGTATTTT. It is translated as CASSQALAGGGYTDTQYF.

J is TRBJ2-1 and V is TRBV15; TRBD1 agrees at 7 bases. Germline assignment: CDR1 LNHNV and CDR2 YYDKDF (reference sequence). V dropped 0 bases and J dropped 6; count of bases not matched to a gene: 8. CDR3 length: 16 amino acids. CDR3 in DNA: TGTGCCACCAGCAGAGATAGAGGGACAGCCGTCAATGAGCAGTTCTTC. Amino acid sequence: CATSRDRGTAVNEQFF.

This clone was recorded a few times. The chain couples TRBV24-1 to TRBJ2-1, with a tentative D call TRBD2 (7 bases). Germline CDR1 reads KGHDR; CDR2 reads SFDVKD. With 4 bases removed from V and 4 bases from J, the gap between germline ends came to 16 bases. The CDR3 consists of 16 residues. CDR3 DNA sequence: TGTGCCACCAGTGAAACAAGGGGGACTAAATACAATGAGCAGTTCTTC. It is translated as CATSETRGTKYNEQFF.

The rearrangement links TRBV6-5 to TRBJ2-7; 11 bases line up with TRBD2. Trimming at V came to 5 bases and at J to 6 bases, leaving 6 bases not matched to a gene. The CDR3 totals 14 residues. Germline CDR1 is MNHEY and CDR2 is SVGAGI. CDR3 amino acids: CASSIAGGSGEQYF. CDR3 bases: TGTGCCAGCAGTATAGCGGGAGGGTCAGGCGAGCAGTACTTC.

The V gene is TRBV2, the J gene TRBJ2-7; 8 positions agree with TRBD1. Trimming at V came to 6 bases and at J to 9 bases, leaving 4 bases not matched to a gene. The CDR3 has 11 amino acids. Per the germline V gene, CDR1 is SNHLY and CDR2 is FYNNEI. The CDR3 sequence is CASRDRVGQYF. CDR3 DNA: TGTGCCAGCAGGGACAGGGTAGGGCAGTACTTC.

The chain couples TRBV27 to TRBJ2-7; the D gene is possibly TRBD1 (6 bases). CDR3 length: 15 amino acids. Germline V gives CDR1 MNHEY, CDR2 SMNVEV (reference sequence). V dropped 1 base and J dropped 2 bases, with 12 bases sitting between them. CDR3 DNA sequence: TGTGCCAGCAGTTTATTCCCAGGGGCCACCTACGAGCAGTACTTC. Translating it yields CASSLFPGATYEQYF.

This clone was seen only a few times. The CDR3 DNA reads as TGTGCCAGCAGTTTAACACAGAACACCGGGGAGCTGTTTTTT. Residues: CASSLTQNTGELFF. J is TRBJ2-2 and V is TRBV27; D ambiguous. V was clipped by 2 bases and J by 1 base, with 5 bases between them. The CDR3 is 14 amino acids. CDR1 is MNHEY, CDR2 SMNVEV, per germline (reference sequence).

The chain uses TRBV27 and TRBJ2-1; TRBD2 matches at 10 bases. The CDR3 runs to 16 residues. V lost 1 base, J lost 7 bases, and 7 bases stayed unmatched. Germline V gene lookup returns CDR1 MNHEY and CDR2 SMNVEV (reference sequence). CDR3: CASSLYASGSRNEQFF. In DNA form, the CDR3 reads TGTGCCAGCAGTTTATACGCTAGCGGGAGTCGGAATGAGCAGTTCTTC.

The chain recombines TRBV19 with TRBJ1-5; 8 bases match TRBD1. The V gene's germline CDR1 is LNHDA and CDR2 SQIVND (reference sequence). The CDR3 runs 16 residues. V dropped 5 bases and J dropped 3; count of bases not matched to a gene: 9. The CDR3 loop is CASSPTYRGINQPQHF. In DNA form, the CDR3 reads TGTGCCAGTAGTCCAACCTACAGGGGGATCAATCAGCCCCAGCATTTT.

This chain joins TRBV2 and TRBJ2-1, with 10 positions matching TRBD2. The CDR3 runs 14 residues. The germline V gene has CDR1 SNHLY and CDR2 FYNNEI. V shed 4 bases, J shed 8 bases, and the junction held 5 bases outside the gene matches. The CDR3 here is CASSVAGGRDEQFF. CDR3 coding DNA: TGTGCCAGCAGTGTAGCGGGAGGAAGGGATGAGCAGTTCTTC.

The rearrangement joins TRBV5-1 to TRBJ1-2, with D perhaps matching TRBD1 (5 bases). Germline loops: CDR1 SGHRS, CDR2 YFSETQ. The CDR3 consists of 14 residues. Trimming took 3 bases from V and 1 from J, leaving 10 bases between them. CDR3 amino acids: CASSSLRDNYGYTF. The CDR3, as DNA: TGCGCCAGCAGCTCCCTCAGGGATAACTATGGCTACACCTTC.

The V call is TRBV7-9, the J call TRBJ2-5; D unresolved. Germline values: CDR1 SEHNR, CDR2 FQNEAQ (reference sequence). The CDR3 length is 16 residues. With 4 bases removed from V and 5 bases from J, the gap between germline ends came to 20 bases. The CDR3 nucleotides read TGTGCCAGCAGCTCACCCCTCCGGATGAGGTTGGAGACCCAGTACTTC. Translation: CASSSPLRMRLETQYF. Together with reference TRBV7-9 and TRBJ2-5, the CDR3 gives the full variable domain: DTGVSQNPRHKITKRGQNVTFRCDPISEHNRLYWYRQTLGQGPEFLTYFQNEAQLEKSRLLSDRFSAERPKGSFSTLEIQRTEQGDSAMYLCASSSPLRMRLETQYFGPGTRLLVL.

The CDR3 is CASSYNRGAREKLFF. The CDR3, as DNA: TGTGCCAGCAGCTACAACAGGGGAGCTCGGGAAAAACTGTTTTTT. The genes are TRBV5-4 and TRBJ1-4; 7 bases are a match to TRBD1. CDR1 is SGHNT, CDR2 YYREEE, per germline (reference sequence). After removal of 3 bases from V and 8 bases from J, the junction contained 10 bases not matched to a gene. This CDR3 is built from 15 residues.